In this sample, the clone carrying this T cell receptor (beta chain) turned up many times. No antigen is known for it. The sample is drawn from a study of T cells in Graves' hyperthyroidism and ophthalmopathy. TCR beta CDR3 regions were amplified from RNA transcripts. The HTBI primer set served for first-round RT-PCR of the TCR CDR3. TCRdb independently ran MiXCR on the multiplex PCR reads; one entry per CDR3 protein. The sample contains roughly 300,000 distinct CDR3 sequences, 15% to 20% of which appear only once. Study-wide findings and caveats: Blood samples included most of the expanded thyroid clonotypes exceeding 0.001. It was a median about 6.5 months before onset that the model predicted ophthalmopathy.

The germline gives CDR1 MGHRA, CDR2 YSYEKL. The CDR3 sequence is 14 residues long. The germline V and J ends were trimmed by 4 bases and 3 bases, with 10 bases remaining between them. V is TRBV4-1 and J is TRBJ2-1; D unclear. The TCR sequence derives from a woman aged 50 to 60 with Graves' hyperthyroidism. Sequencing was carried out using blood. In DNA, the CDR3 is TGCGCCAGCAGCCCAGGTCTCCTCTACAATGAGCAGTTCTTC. It translates to CASSPGLLYNEQFF.